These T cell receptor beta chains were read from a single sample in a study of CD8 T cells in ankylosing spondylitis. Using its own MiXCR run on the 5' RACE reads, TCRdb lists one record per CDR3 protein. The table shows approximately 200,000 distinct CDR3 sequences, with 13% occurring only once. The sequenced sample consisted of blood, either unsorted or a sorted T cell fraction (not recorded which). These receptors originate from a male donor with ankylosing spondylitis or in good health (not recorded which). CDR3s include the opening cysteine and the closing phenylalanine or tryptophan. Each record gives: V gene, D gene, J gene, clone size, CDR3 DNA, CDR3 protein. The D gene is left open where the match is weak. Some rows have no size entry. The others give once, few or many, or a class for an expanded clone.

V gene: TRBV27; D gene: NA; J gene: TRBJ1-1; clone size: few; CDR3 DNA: TGTGCCAGCAGTAGTGGGTTTGGAGCTTTCTTT; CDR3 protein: CASSSGFGAFF
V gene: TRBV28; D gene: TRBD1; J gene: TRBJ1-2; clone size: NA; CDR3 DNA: TGTGCCAGCAGTAGACAGGGGGCGAATCGCTACACCTTC; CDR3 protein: CASSRQGANRYTF
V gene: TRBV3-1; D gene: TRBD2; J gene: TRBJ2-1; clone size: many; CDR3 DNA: TGTGCCAGCAGCCAAGATTATCGGCGGGGGGGGCCGGGGAATGAGCAGTTCTTC; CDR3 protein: CASSQDYRRGGPGNEQFF
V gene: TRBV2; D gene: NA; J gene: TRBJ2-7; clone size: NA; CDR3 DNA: TGTGCCAGCAGTGAGCGGGCGCGCTTCTCCTACGAGCAGTACTTC; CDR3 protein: CASSERARFSYEQYF
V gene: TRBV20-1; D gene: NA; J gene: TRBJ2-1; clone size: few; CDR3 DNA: TGCAGTGCTAGGCACAATGAGCAGTTCTTC; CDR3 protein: CSARHNEQFF
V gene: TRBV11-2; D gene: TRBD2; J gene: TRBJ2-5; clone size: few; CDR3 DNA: TGTGCCAGCAGCTCATCGTCCGGGGGGGCTTTAGAGACCCAGTACTTC; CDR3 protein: CASSSSSGGALETQYF
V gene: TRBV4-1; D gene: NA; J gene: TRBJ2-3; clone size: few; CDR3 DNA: TGCGCCAGCAGCCACGACCCGGCGGATACGCAGTATTTT; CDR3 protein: CASSHDPADTQYF
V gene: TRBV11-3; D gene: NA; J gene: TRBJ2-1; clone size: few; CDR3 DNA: TGTGCCAGCAGGGAACGCGGGACTCCAAGTGAGCAGTTCTTC; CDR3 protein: CASRERGTPSEQFF
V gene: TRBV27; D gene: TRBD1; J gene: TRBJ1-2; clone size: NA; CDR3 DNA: TGTGCCAGCAGTCCATACAGGGGGCTTCACTATGGCTACACCTTC; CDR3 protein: CASSPYRGLHYGYTF
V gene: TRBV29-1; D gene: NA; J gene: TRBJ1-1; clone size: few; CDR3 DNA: TGCAGCGTGGGGCGACAGACATTGAACACTGAAGCTTTCTTT; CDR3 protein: CSVGRQTLNTEAFF
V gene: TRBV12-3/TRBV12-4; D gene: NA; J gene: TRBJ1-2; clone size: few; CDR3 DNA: TGTGCCAGCGATTCAGGGGTGAGAGGCTACACCTTC; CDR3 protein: CASDSGVRGYTF
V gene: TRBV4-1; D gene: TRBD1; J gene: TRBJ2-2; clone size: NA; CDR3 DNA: TGCGCCAGCAGCCAACAGGGGGCGGCCGGGGAGCTGTTTTTT; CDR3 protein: CASSQQGAAGELFF
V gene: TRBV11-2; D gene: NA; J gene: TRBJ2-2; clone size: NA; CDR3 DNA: TGTGCCAGCAGCCCTCCTGGGGCCCGAGCCTTGAACACCGGGGAGCTGTTTTTT; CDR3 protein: CASSPPGARALNTGELFF
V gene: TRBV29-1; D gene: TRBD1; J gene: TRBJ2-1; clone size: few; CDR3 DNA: TGCAGCGTGGATACCGGGACAGGGACCAATGAGCAGTTCTTC; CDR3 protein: CSVDTGTGTNEQFF
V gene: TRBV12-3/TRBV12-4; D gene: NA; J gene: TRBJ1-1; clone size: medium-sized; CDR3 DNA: TGTGCCAGCAGTTTAGTGGCAGTCCCTAACACTGAAGCTTTCTTT; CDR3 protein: CASSLVAVPNTEAFF
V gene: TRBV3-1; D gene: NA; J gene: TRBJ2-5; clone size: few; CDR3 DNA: TGTGCCAGCAGCCACCAGACGTACCAAGAGACCCAGTACTTC; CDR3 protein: CASSHQTYQETQYF
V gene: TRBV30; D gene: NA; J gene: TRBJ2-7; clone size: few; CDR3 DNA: TGTGCCTGGAGTGTACCATTGGCTGACGGGGGGCCCCACGAGCAGTACTTC; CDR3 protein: CAWSVPLADGGPHEQYF
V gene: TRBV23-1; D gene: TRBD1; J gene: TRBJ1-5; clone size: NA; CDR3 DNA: TGCGCCAGCAGTCAAGGGGACAGGTGGGAATCTAGACATTTT; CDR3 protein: CASSQGDRWESRHF
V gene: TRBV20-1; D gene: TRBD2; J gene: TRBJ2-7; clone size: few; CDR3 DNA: TGCAGTGCTAGAGATCTGGGGGGAGGGCCCTCCTACGAGCAGTACTTC; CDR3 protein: CSARDLGGGPSYEQYF
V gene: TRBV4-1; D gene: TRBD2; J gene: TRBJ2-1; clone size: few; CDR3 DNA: TGCGCCAGCAGCCTCCTAGGACTAGCGGCCCCGGGCGTCACCTACAATGAGCAGTTCTTC; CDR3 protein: CASSLLGLAAPGVTYNEQFF
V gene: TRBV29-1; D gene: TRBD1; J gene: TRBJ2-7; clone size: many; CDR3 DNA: TGCAGCGTGGCGCTCAGGACAGGGGAATTGTACGAGCAGTACTTC; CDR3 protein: CSVALRTGELYEQYF
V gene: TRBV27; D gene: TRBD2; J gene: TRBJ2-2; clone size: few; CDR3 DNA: TGTGCCAGCAGTTTCTATGCGGGAGGGCCTGGGGAGCTGTTTTTT; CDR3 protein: CASSFYAGGPGELFF
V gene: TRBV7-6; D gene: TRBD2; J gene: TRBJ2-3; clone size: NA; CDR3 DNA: TGTGCCAGCAGCTTAGCAACTAGCGGGGGGCCCCCCCCGCAGTATTTT; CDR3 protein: CASSLATSGGPPPQYF
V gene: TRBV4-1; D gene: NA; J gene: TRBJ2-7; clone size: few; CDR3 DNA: TGCGCCAGCAGCCAAGATGAGACAGGGAGGTCCTACGAGCAGTACTTC; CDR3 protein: CASSQDETGRSYEQYF
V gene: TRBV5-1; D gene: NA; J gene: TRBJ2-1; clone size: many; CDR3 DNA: TGCGCCAGCAGCGGACAGTACAATGAGCAGTTCTTC; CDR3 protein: CASSGQYNEQFF
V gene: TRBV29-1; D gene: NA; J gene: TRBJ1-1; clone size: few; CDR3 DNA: TGCAGCGTTGACGGCGGAGGGCTTGGCTACACTGAAGCTTTCTTT; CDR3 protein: CSVDGGGLGYTEAFF
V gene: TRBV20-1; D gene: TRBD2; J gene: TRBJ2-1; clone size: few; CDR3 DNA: TGCAGTGCCACAACGGGGACTAGCGGGAGCCTTTCCTACAATGAGCAGTTCTTC; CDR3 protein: CSATTGTSGSLSYNEQFF
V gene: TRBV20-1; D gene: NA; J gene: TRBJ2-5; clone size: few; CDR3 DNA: TGCAGTGCTAGGATGGGGTGGGAGACCCAGTACTTC; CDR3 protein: CSARMGWETQYF
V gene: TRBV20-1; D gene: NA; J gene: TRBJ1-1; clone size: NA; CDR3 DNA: TGCAGTGCTAGAGACCTGGGCAACACTGAAGCTTTCTTT; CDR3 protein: CSARDLGNTEAFF
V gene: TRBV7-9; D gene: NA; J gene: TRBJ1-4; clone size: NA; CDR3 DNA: TGTGCCAGCAGCCCCTCCTACACAACTAATGAAAAACTGTTTTTT; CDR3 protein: CASSPSYTTNEKLFF
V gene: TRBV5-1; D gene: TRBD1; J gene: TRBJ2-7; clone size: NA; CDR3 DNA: TGCGCCAGCAGCTCCTGGGATTTCGGGACAGGGGATTCAGGGGCCAACTACGAGCAGTACTTC; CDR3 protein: CASSSWDFGTGDSGANYEQYF
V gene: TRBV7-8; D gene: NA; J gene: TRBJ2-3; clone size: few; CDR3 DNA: TGTGCCAGCAGCTTGGAACGCGGGGCCGCAGATACGCAGTATTTT; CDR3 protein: CASSLERGAADTQYF
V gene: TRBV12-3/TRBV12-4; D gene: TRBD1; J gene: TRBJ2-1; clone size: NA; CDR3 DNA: TGTGCCAGCAGTTATCGGACAGGGGCCGACCTTAGCTCCTACAATGAGCAGTTCTTC; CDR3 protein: CASSYRTGADLSSYNEQFF
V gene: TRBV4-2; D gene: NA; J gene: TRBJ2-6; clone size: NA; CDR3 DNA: TGTGCCAGCAGCCAAGAGGAGGACTCTGGGGCCAACGTCCTGACTTTC; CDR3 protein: CASSQEEDSGANVLTF
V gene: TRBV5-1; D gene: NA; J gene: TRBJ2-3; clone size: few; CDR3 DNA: TGCGCCAGCAGCATTCTACTCTCCACAGGCCCGGGATCAGATACGCAGTATTTT; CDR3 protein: CASSILLSTGPGSDTQYF
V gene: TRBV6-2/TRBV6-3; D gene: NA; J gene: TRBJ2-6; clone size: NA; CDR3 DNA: TGTGCCAGCAGTCTCATACGCTATCCAGGGAATAATCACGGGGCCAACGTCCTGACTTTC; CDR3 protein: CASSLIRYPGNNHGANVLTF
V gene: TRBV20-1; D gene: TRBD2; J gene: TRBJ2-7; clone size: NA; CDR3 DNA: TGCAGTGCTTCAGTGGTGGGGACTAGCGGGACCCACGAGCAGTACTTC; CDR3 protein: CSASVVGTSGTHEQYF
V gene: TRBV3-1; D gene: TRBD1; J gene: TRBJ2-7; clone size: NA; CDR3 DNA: TGTGCCAGCAGTCAGCAGGGGGCAGGAGAAACCTACGAGCAGTACTTC; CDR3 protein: CASSQQGAGETYEQYF
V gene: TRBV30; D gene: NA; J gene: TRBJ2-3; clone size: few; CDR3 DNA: TGTGCCTGGAGTACATATCACCACACAGATACGCAGTATTTT; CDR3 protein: CAWSTYHHTDTQYF
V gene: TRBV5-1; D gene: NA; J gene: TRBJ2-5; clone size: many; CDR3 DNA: TGCGCCAGCAGCTTGGTTGGGCAGGAAAACCAAGAGACCCAGTACTTC; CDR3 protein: CASSLVGQENQETQYF
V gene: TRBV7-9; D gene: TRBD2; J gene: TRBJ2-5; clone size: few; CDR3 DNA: TGTGCCAGCAGCCCCGGGACTAGCGAGGACCAAGAGACCCAGTACTTC; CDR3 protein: CASSPGTSEDQETQYF
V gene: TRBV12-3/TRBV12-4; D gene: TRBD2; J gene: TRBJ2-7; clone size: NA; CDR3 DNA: TGTACCATCTGTCCCAGATGGGGGGGACTGCCGGACTCCTACGAGCAGTACTTC; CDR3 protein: CTICPRWGGLPDSYEQYF
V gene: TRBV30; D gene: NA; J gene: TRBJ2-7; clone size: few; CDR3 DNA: TGTGCCTGGGCCTACCACGAGCAGTACTTC; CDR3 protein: CAWAYHEQYF
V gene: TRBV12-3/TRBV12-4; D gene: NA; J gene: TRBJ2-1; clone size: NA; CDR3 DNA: TGTGCCAGCAGTTCTACCAAGTCGAGGGATCCCTACAATGAGCAGTTCTTC; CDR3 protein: CASSSTKSRDPYNEQFF
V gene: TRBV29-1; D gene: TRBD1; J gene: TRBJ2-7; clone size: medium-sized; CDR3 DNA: TGCAGCGTGTCCGGGACAGAAATCTACGAGCAGTACTTC; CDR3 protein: CSVSGTEIYEQYF
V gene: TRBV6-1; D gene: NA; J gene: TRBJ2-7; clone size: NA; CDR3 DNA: TGTGCCAGCAGTGAACTGGGGTTGGGTTTATACGAGCAGTACTTC; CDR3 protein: CASSELGLGLYEQYF
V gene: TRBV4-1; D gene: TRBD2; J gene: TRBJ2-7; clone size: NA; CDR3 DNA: TGCGCCAGCAGCCCCCGCCCTACTAGCGGGGGGGCCTACGAGCAGTACTTC; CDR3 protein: CASSPRPTSGGAYEQYF
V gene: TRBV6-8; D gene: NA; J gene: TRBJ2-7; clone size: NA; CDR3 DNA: TGTGCCAGCCCCTACAGGGAGCTTTACGAGCAGTACTTC; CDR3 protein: CASPYRELYEQYF
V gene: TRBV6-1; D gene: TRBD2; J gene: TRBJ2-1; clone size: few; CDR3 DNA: TGTGCCAGCCGAGCGGGACCGAGCTCCTACAATGAGCAGTTCTTC; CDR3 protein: CASRAGPSSYNEQFF